Following are 22 T cell receptor beta chains from one sample sequenced in a study of cytomegalovirus exposure and HLA in healthy donors. In the PCR, 60 Vbeta and 13 Jbeta primers were used. Profiled with immunoSEQ multiplex PCR; TCRdb holds only in-frame clones, not every one. The table lists 120,000 or so clones, less than 85% of them singletons, with 1% in the top ten. The sample comprised PBMCs. These receptors originate from a man aged 40-50 years in good health and CMV-seronegative.

The V and J genes are TRBV19 and TRBJ1-2, with a weak D call TRBD1 (5 bases). The germline V gene encodes CDR1 LNHDA and CDR2 SQIVND (reference sequence). There are 17 residues in the CDR3. V lost 5 bases and J 0 bases, leaving 19 bases between the germline ends. The CDR3 sequence is CASSPGQAEYTNYGYTF. Here the CDR3 DNA reads TGTGCCAGTAGTCCCGGACAAGCCGAGTACACTAACTATGGCTACACCTTC.

The chain uses TRBV5-1 and TRBJ2-2; possible D gene TRBD2, 5 bases. CDR3 size: 16 residues. Trimming cost V 3 bases and J 1 base, with 13 bases left between them. Germline V lookup: CDR1 SGHRS, CDR2 YFSETQ. The CDR3 DNA follows: TGCGCCAGCAGCTCAAGGAGGCAGGAGAACACCGGGGAGCTGTTTTTT. It yields the protein CASSSRRQENTGELFF.

The genes are TRBV10-3 and TRBJ2-1; a possible D gene is TRBD1 (7 bases). The CDR3 consists of 14 residues. CDR1 is ENHRY and CDR2 is SYGVKD in the germline V gene. The V gene lost 6 bases and the J gene lost 2 bases, with 11 bases spanning the gap. The CDR3 loop reads CAIREGTAYNEQFF. CDR3 bases: TGTGCCATCAGGGAGGGGACAGCCTACAATGAGCAGTTCTTC.

The chain carries TRBV30 and TRBJ2-5; 8 bases match TRBD2. This CDR3 spans 15 amino acids. Germline loops: CDR1 GTSNPN, CDR2 SVGIG (reference sequence). V dropped 2 bases and J dropped 5; count of bases not matched to a gene: 10. The DNA for the CDR3 is TGTGCCTGGAGTATCCCCCCTAAGCGGGGGGAGACCCAGTACTTC. Its translation is CAWSIPPKRGETQYF.

As for this clone: Other DNA sequences in the sample encode the same CDR3. CDR3 bases: TGTGCCAGCAGCACCTGGACAGGGGAGAATTCACCCCTCCACTTT. Its translation: CASSTWTGENSPLHF. V is TRBV9 and J is TRBJ1-6; TRBD1 agrees at 9 bases. This CDR3 is 15 amino acids long. Trimming removed 4 bases from V and 7 bases from J; junction bases left unmatched: 6. Germline V gives CDR1 SGDLS, CDR2 YYNGEE.

The chain uses TRBV7-9 and TRBJ2-7; TRBD1 matches at 7 bases. There are 14 residues in the CDR3. Germline CDR1 is SEHNR and CDR2 is FQNEAQ (reference sequence). V dropped 4 bases and J dropped 0; count of bases not matched to a gene: 3. Here the CDR3 reads CASSWDSSSYEQYF. DNA of the CDR3: TGTGCCAGCAGCTGGGACAGTTCCTCCTACGAGCAGTACTTC.

The J gene is TRBJ2-1, the V gene TRBV2; no clear D. CDR3 size: 13 residues. Germline V gene lookup returns CDR1 SNHLY and CDR2 FYNNEI. The ends were cut back, 7 bases at V and 3 bases at J, with 10 bases in the middle. As DNA, the CDR3 is TGTGCCAGCAAGTCCCGGAGCTACAATGAGCAGTTCTTC. As protein: CASKSRSYNEQFF.

The chain has TRBV5-1 and TRBJ2-7; TRBD2 matches 13 bases. V was clipped by 3 bases and J by 4 bases; unmatched bases: 4. Germline values: CDR1 SGHRS, CDR2 YFSETQ. CDR3 length: 15 residues. CDR3: CASSSLAGGLYEQYF. CDR3 DNA: TGCGCCAGCAGCTCACTAGCGGGAGGGTTATACGAGCAGTACTTC.

The genes are TRBV9 and TRBJ1-1; D unclear. The length of the CDR3 is 13 residues. CDR1 is SGDLS and CDR2 is YYNGEE in the germline V gene. V shed 0 bases and J shed 0 bases, with 3 bases lying between them. The CDR3 region is CASSVDLNTEAFF. Here the CDR3 DNA reads TGTGCCAGCAGCGTAGACTTGAACACTGAAGCTTTCTTT.

The rearrangement joins TRBV28 to TRBJ2-7, with a possible D match to TRBD2 (7 bases). The CDR3 has 15 amino acids. CDR1 and CDR2 (germline): MDHEN, SYDVKM. V shed 3 bases and J shed 3 bases, with 15 bases lying between them. CDR3 region: CASSLGASGNYEQYF. CDR3 sequence (DNA): TGTGCCAGCAGTTTGGGGGCTAGCGGAAACTACGAGCAGTACTTC.

This chain uses TRBV2 with TRBJ1-3; D is ambiguous. This CDR3 has 13 amino acids. V gave up 6 bases and J gave up 0 bases, with 6 bases separating them. Germline values: CDR1 SNHLY, CDR2 FYNNEI. Here the CDR3 reads CASRQDSGNTIYF. CDR3 in DNA: TGTGCCAGCAGACAAGACTCTGGAAACACCATATATTTT.

The chain couples TRBV11-1 to TRBJ2-3, with 7 bases matching TRBD2. The CDR3 runs 16 residues. Germline V gives CDR1 SGHAT, CDR2 FQDESV (reference sequence). Unmatched junction bases numbered 5, after V lost 0 bases and J lost 2 bases. CDR3 DNA: TGTGCCAGCAGCTTAGCCGGGACTATGATCACAGATACGCAGTATTTT. This gives the protein CASSLAGTMITDTQYF.

The rearrangement links TRBV14 to TRBJ1-1, with TRBD1 matching over 7 bases. V shed 2 bases, J shed 3 bases, and the junction held 9 bases outside the gene matches. Germline CDR1 is SGHDN and CDR2 is FVKESK. The CDR3 consists of 16 residues. CDR3: CASSQRTGTAHTEAFF. The CDR3 DNA follows: TGTGCCAGCAGCCAAAGAACCGGGACAGCCCACACTGAAGCTTTCTTT.

This chain uses TRBV5-1 with TRBJ2-5, with TRBD2 matching over 10 bases. The CDR3 is 15 residues long. Germline V gene data show CDR1 as SGHRS and CDR2 as YFSETQ. The trim removed 7 bases at V and 2 bases at J, leaving 8 bases unmatched. CDR3 sequence: CASARLAGQQETQYF. In DNA form, the CDR3 reads TGCGCCAGCGCCCGACTAGCGGGTCAACAAGAGACCCAGTACTTC. Drawing the rest from reference TRBV5-1 and TRBJ2-5, the complete variable domain is KAGVTQTPRYLIKTRGQQVTLSCSPISGHRSVSWYQQTPGQGLQFLFEYFSETQRNKGNFPGRFSGRQFSNSRSEMNVSTLELGDSALYLCASARLAGQQETQYFGPGTRLLVL.

The chain joins TRBV6-1 to TRBJ1-5; no definite D call. Germline CDR1 and CDR2: MNHNS and SASEGT. CDR3 length: 14 residues. V lost 7 bases and J 2 bases, leaving 12 bases between the germline ends. The CDR3: CASNTPRGNQPQHF. DNA of the CDR3: TGTGCCAGCAATACCCCGCGGGGCAATCAGCCCCAGCATTTT.

This chain links TRBV6-1 with TRBJ2-1, with TRBD2 identical over 10 bases. The CDR3 totals 16 residues. Unmatched junction bases numbered 9, after V lost 1 base and J lost 9 bases. Per germline, CDR1 MNHNS and CDR2 SASEGT. CDR3 sequence reads: CASSEGRSSGGGEQFF. CDR3 in DNA: TGTGCCAGCAGTGAAGGGAGGTCTAGCGGGGGAGGTGAGCAGTTCTTC.

J is TRBJ1-2 and V is TRBV18; D possibly corresponds to TRBD1 (6 bases). The germline gives CDR1 KGHSH, CDR2 LQKENI. The V gene lost 3 bases and the J gene lost 6 bases, with 14 bases spanning the gap. This CDR3 comprises 14 residues. Here the CDR3 DNA reads TGTGCCAGCTCACCGTCAGGGGTGGAGGATGGCTACACCTTC. Its protein product is CASSPSGVEDGYTF.

The rearrangement uses TRBV2 and TRBJ2-1; a possible D gene is TRBD1 (6 bases). The CDR3 length is 14 residues. With 6 bases removed from V and 7 bases from J, the gap between germline ends came to 16 bases. Germline V gene sequence: CDR1 SNHLY, CDR2 FYNNEI. The CDR3 bases are TGTGCCAGCAGGGAGAGGACAGCTGGTAATGAGCAGTTCTTC. Amino acids: CASRERTAGNEQFF. The full variable domain, its missing parts supplied by reference TRBV2 and TRBJ2-1, is EPEVTQTPSHQVTQMGQEVILRCVPISNHLYFYWYRQILGQKVEFLVSFYNNEISEKSEIFDDQFSVERPDGSNFTLKIRSTKLEDSAMYFCASRERTAGNEQFFGPGTRLTVL.

In this sample, this clone turned up a few times. The chain joins TRBV28 to TRBJ1-2; D remains unclear. This CDR3 region has 12 residues. Germline V gene data show CDR1 as MDHEN and CDR2 as SYDVKM. Deletions cut 7 bases from V and 0 bases from J, with 6 bases between. This CDR3 reads CASTPANYGYTF. CDR3 nucleotides: TGTGCCAGCACCCCAGCTAACTATGGCTACACCTTC.

This clone was recorded only once. The chain links TRBV27 to TRBJ1-5; D is unclear. V was shortened by 1 base and J by 0 bases, with 4 bases between the two germline ends. Germline CDR1 is MNHEY and CDR2 is SMNVEV (reference sequence). This CDR3 has 14 residues. The CDR3 DNA reads TGTGCCAGCAGTTTATTTTATAGCAATCAGCCCCAGCATTTT. This sequence encodes CASSLFYSNQPQHF.

CDR3 residues: CASSEARTVYEQYF. The CDR3 DNA reads as TGTGCCAGCAGTGAAGCAAGGACAGTCTACGAGCAGTACTTC. The V call is TRBV6-1, the J call TRBJ2-7, with D possibly matching TRBD1 (6 bases). Trimming removed 0 bases from V and 3 bases from J, with 9 bases in between. The CDR3 is 14 residues long. CDR1 and CDR2 from the germline V gene are MNHNS and SASEGT.

V usage is TRBV18 and J usage is TRBJ1-2; 8 nucleotides match TRBD1. The CDR3 extends over 15 amino acids. V shed 3 bases, J shed 5 bases, and the junction held 8 bases outside the gene matches. Germline CDR1 KGHSH, CDR2 LQKENI. DNA of the CDR3: TGTGCCAGCTCACCGAGCGGGACAGGCGCGTATGGCTACACCTTC. Its protein product is CASSPSGTGAYGYTF.